Following are 15 T cell receptor beta chains from one sample sequenced in a study of cytomegalovirus exposure and HLA in healthy donors. The primer mix had 60 Vbeta and 13 Jbeta primers. TCRdb's table, derived via immunoSEQ multiplex PCR, lists solely in-frame clones and lacks some. The profile shows fewer than 200,000 clones, around 77% of them singletons. The sample consisted of PBMCs. The receptors originated from a man aged 60-69 years in good health and CMV-seronegative.

The chain combines TRBV28 with TRBJ2-7; TRBD1 aligns across 8 bases. Losses at the gene ends were 6 bases for V and 0 bases for J; bases not matched to a gene: 4. CDR3 length equals 14 residues. The germline gives CDR1 MDHEN, CDR2 SYDVKM. CDR3 residues: CASRTGAASYEQYF. The CDR3 bases are TGTGCCAGCAGGACAGGGGCGGCCTCCTACGAGCAGTACTTC.

This rearrangement joins TRBV30 to TRBJ1-2, with a possible D match to TRBD1 (5 bases). CDR3 length: 11 amino acids. Germline CDR1 GTSNPN, CDR2 SVGIG (reference sequence). Deletions cut 5 bases from V and 4 bases from J, with 8 bases between. The CDR3 DNA reads TGTGCCTGGGGACACCCCTATGGCTACACCTTC. Translated, it gives CAWGHPYGYTF.

This clone was detected only once. The rearrangement links TRBV7-8 to TRBJ1-3, with D possibly matching TRBD1 (5 bases). The germline gives CDR1 SGHVS, CDR2 FQNEAQ. The length of the CDR3 is 16 residues. V dropped 0 bases and J dropped 0 bases, with 9 bases sitting between them. CDR3 amino acids: CASSLAEGSSGNTIYF. CDR3 DNA: TGTGCCAGCAGCTTAGCGGAGGGGAGCTCTGGAAACACCATATATTTT.

The gene calls are TRBV28 and TRBJ2-7; 9 bases align to TRBD1. Germline lookup yields CDR1 MDHEN and CDR2 SYDVKM. CDR3 length: 15 amino acids. The ends lost 7 bases at V and 3 bases at J; junction bases unmatched: 10. The CDR3 reads CASMTGTGTFYEQYF. The CDR3 region has the DNA TGTGCCAGCATGACCGGGACAGGGACCTTCTACGAGCAGTACTTC. Complete variable domain (other parts from reference TRBV28 and TRBJ2-7): DVKVTQSSRYLVKRTGEKVFLECVQDMDHENMFWYRQDPGLGLRLIYFSYDVKMKEKGDIPEGYSVSREKKERFSLILESASTNQTSMYLCASMTGTGTFYEQYFGPGTRLTVT.

The rearrangement joins TRBV20-1 to TRBJ1-4; 9 positions match TRBD1. Germline V lookup: CDR1 DFQATT, CDR2 SNEGSKA (reference sequence). This CDR3 has 11 amino acids. The V gene end was trimmed by 5 bases and the J gene end by 16 bases; junction bases not matched to a gene: 8. CDR3 amino acids: CSAGNPGQGFF. CDR3 DNA sequence: TGCAGTGCTGGAAATCCGGGACAGGGGTTTTTT.

This clone was seen more than once but under ten times. V usage is TRBV5-1 and J usage is TRBJ2-5, with 11 bases identical to TRBD1. There are 16 residues in the CDR3. The V gene end was trimmed by 2 bases and the J gene end by 4 bases; junction bases not matched to a gene: 7. Germline CDR1 and CDR2: SGHRS and YFSETQ. For the CDR3, the DNA is TGCGCCAGCAGCTTTACCGGGACAGGGGGAGGAGAGACCCAGTACTTC. It specifies CASSFTGTGGGETQYF.

The V gene is TRBV5-1, the J gene TRBJ2-5; 13 bases map to TRBD2. Trimming at V came to 5 bases and at J to 5 bases, leaving 12 bases not matched to a gene. Germline values: CDR1 SGHRS, CDR2 YFSETQ. The CDR3 is 17 amino acids. CDR3 DNA: TGCGCCAGCAGGGGGACTAGCGGGAACTTACAGGGGGAGACCCAGTACTTC. Residues: CASRGTSGNLQGETQYF.

The V call is TRBV6-6, the J call TRBJ2-5; D unresolved. The J call could be wrong; TRBJ2-7 is a better fit for the DNA end. The CDR3 loop spans 11 amino acids. Germline assignment: CDR1 MNHNY and CDR2 SVGAGI (reference sequence). The CDR3 protein is CASSRDYEQYF. In DNA, the CDR3 is TGTGCCAGCAGTCGCGACTACGAGCAGTACTTC.

The chain joins TRBV4-2 to TRBJ1-1, with a tentative D call TRBD1 (6 bases). The CDR3 is 16 residues long. The ends were cut back, 6 bases at V and 0 bases at J, with 17 bases in the middle. From germline, CDR1 is LGHNA and CDR2 YNFKEQ. CDR3 sequence (DNA): TGTGCCAGCAGGGGGGGGCGGGGATCTTTGAACACTGAAGCTTTCTTT. As protein: CASRGGRGSLNTEAFF.

J is TRBJ2-4 and V is TRBV6-5; maybe TRBD1 (6 bases). The CDR3 is 15 amino acids. V was pared by 0 bases and J by 7 bases, with 13 bases between. Germline loops: CDR1 MNHEY, CDR2 SVGAGI. The CDR3 loop reads CASSYSNRVWNIQYF. The CDR3 nucleotides are TGTGCCAGCAGTTACTCGAACAGGGTCTGGAACATTCAGTACTTC.

Only one count was recorded for this clone. The chain uses TRBV2 and TRBJ2-1; 7 bases line up with TRBD1. From germline, CDR1 is SNHLY and CDR2 FYNNEI. The CDR3 totals 14 residues. Losses at the gene ends were 2 bases for V and 2 bases for J; bases not matched to a gene: 0. The CDR3 DNA follows: TGTGCCAGCAGTGAACAGGGGGCCTACAATGAGCAGTTCTTC. Amino acids: CASSEQGAYNEQFF. Combining the CDR3 with reference TRBV2 and TRBJ2-1 gives the whole variable domain EPEVTQTPSHQVTQMGQEVILRCVPISNHLYFYWYRQILGQKVEFLVSFYNNEISEKSEIFDDQFSVERPDGSNFTLKIRSTKLEDSAMYFCASSEQGAYNEQFFGPGTRLTVL.

V is TRBV1 and J is TRBJ1-5. TRBV1 is assigned pseudogene status. This CDR3 has 15 amino acids. CDR3 nucleotide sequence: TGCACCAGCAGCCAAGAACGGGGTGGGAATCAGCCCCAGCATTTT. Translation: CTSSQERGGNQPQHF.

The table lists this clone with a few counts. This sample includes further DNA sequences coding for the same CDR3. V usage is TRBV28 and J usage is TRBJ2-7; a weak D match, TRBD2 (5 bases). The CDR3 extends over 12 amino acids. Trimming cost V 8 bases and J 5 bases, with 13 bases left between them. Germline CDR1 is MDHEN and CDR2 is SYDVKM. DNA for the CDR3: TGTGCCAGCTCTGAGGGAGTGCACGAGCAGTACTTC. Translating it yields CASSEGVHEQYF.

This clone was detected only a few times. V gene TRBV10-3 combines with J gene TRBJ2-7; possibly TRBD1 for D (6 bases). CDR3 length: 16 residues. Germline CDR1 ENHRY, CDR2 SYGVKD. Trimming removed 0 bases from V and 0 bases from J, with 12 bases in between. CDR3 loop: CAISESLPGASYEQYF. The DNA for the CDR3 is TGTGCCATCAGTGAGTCATTACCAGGGGCCTCCTACGAGCAGTACTTC.

The CDR3 DNA reads TGTGCCTGGAGTCCCGGAGGAAGGGGGCTGGGGTTCTTC. This gives the protein CAWSPGGRGLGFF. The chain links TRBV30 to TRBJ2-1, with TRBD1 matching over 7 bases. V trimming: 2 bases; J trimming: 15 bases; junction bases outside the gene matches: 13. This CDR3 is built from 13 residues. Germline V lookup: CDR1 GTSNPN, CDR2 SVGIG (reference sequence).